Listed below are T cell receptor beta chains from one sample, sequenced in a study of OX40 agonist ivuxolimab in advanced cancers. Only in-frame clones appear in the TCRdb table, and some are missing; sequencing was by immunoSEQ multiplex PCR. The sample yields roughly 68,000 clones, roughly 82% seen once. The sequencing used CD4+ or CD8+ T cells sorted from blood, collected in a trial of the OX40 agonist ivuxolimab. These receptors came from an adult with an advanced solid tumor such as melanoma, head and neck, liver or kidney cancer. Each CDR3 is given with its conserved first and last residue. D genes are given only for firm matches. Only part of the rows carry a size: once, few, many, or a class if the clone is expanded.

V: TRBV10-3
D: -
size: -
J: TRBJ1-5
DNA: TGTGCCATCAGTGCCGTTAGCAATCAGCCCCAGCATTTT
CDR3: CAISAVSNQPQHF

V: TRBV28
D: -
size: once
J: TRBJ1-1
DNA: TGTGCCAGCAGTTTTGGGGGAACTGAAGCTTTCTTT
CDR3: CASSFGGTEAFF

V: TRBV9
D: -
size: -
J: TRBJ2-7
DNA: TGTGCCAGCAGCGAAGGGGATACAAGTTACGAGCAGTACTTC
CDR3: CASSEGDTSYEQYF

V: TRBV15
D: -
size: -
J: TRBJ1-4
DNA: TGTGCCACCAGCATAAGGACCGGGGAAAAACTGTTTTTT
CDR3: CATSIRTGEKLFF

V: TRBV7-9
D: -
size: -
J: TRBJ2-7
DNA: TGTGCCAGCAGCTCCCCTTTCAGCCCCAGCTCCTACGAGCAGTACTTC
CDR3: CASSSPFSPSSYEQYF

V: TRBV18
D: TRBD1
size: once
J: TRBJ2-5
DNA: TGTGCCAGCTCACCCTCGGCAGGGGGCCAAGAGACCCAGTACTTC
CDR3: CASSPSAGGQETQYF

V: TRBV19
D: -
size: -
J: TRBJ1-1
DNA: TGTGCCAGTAGTCTGCGGACAGCGAACACTGAAGCTTTCTTT
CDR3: CASSLRTANTEAFF

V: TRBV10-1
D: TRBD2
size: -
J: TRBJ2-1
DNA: TGCGCCAGCAGGGGGACTAGCGGGGATTACAATGAGCAGTTCTTC
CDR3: CASRGTSGDYNEQFF

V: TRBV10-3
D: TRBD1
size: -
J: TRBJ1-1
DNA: TGTGCCATCAGCCTACAGGGGGCAAATACTGAAGCTTTCTTT
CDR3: CAISLQGANTEAFF

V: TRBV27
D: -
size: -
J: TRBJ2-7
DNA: TGTGCCAGCGGCTATTACGAGCAGTACTTC
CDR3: CASGYYEQYF

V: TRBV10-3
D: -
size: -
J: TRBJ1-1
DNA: TGTGCCATCAGTGAAGGGACACCCTTTGAAGCTTTCTTT
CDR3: CAISEGTPFEAFF